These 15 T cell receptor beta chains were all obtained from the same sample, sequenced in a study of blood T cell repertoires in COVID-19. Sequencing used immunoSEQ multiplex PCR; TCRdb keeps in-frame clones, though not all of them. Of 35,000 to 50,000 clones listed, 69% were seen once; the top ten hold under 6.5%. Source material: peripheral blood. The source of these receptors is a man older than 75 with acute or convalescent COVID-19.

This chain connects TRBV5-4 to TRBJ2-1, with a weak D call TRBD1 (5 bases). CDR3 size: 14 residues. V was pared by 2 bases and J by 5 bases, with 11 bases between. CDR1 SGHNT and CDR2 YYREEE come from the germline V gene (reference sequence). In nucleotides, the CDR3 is TGTGCCAGCAGCTTAGGGCAGGGCCACAATGAGCAGTTCTTC. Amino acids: CASSLGQGHNEQFF.

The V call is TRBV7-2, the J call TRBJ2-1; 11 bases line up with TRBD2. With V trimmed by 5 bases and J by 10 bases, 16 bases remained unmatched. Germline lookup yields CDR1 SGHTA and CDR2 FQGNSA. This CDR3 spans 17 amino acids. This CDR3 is CASSPSLGLAGGREQFF. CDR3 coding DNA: TGTGCCAGCAGCCCCAGCCTGGGGCTAGCGGGAGGTCGGGAGCAGTTCTTC.

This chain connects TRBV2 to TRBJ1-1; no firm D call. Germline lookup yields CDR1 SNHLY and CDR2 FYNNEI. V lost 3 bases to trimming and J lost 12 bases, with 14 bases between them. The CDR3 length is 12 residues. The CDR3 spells CASSESTRVTFF. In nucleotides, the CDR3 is TGTGCCAGCAGTGAGAGTACGCGCGTTACTTTCTTT.

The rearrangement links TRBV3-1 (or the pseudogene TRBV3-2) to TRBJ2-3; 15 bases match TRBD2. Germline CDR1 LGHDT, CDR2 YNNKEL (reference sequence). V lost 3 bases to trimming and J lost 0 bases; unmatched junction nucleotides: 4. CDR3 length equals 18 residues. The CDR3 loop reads CASSQGLAGGSSTDTQYF. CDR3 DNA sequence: TGTGCCAGCAGCCAGGGACTAGCGGGGGGAAGTAGCACAGATACGCAGTATTTT.

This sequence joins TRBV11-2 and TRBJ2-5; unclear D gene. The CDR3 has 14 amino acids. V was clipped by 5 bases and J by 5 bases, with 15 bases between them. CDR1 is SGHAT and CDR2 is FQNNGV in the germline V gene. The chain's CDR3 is CASSPGWNGETQYF. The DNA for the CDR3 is TGTGCCAGCAGCCCCGGGTGGAACGGGGAGACCCAGTACTTC. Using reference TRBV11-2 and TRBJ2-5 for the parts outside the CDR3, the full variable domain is EAGVAQSPRYKIIEKRQSVAFWCNPISGHATLYWYQQILGQGPKLLIQFQNNGVVDDSQLPKDRFSAERLKGVDSTLKIQPAKLEDSAVYLCASSPGWNGETQYFGPGTRLLVL.

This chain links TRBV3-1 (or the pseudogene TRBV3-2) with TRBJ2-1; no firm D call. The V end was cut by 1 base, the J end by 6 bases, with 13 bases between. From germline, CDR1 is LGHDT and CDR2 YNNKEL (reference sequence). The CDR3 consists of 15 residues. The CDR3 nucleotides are TGTGCCAGCAGCCAAGTGGCCCCGAGAGGCAATGAGCAGTTCTTC. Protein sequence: CASSQVAPRGNEQFF.

CDR3 nucleotide sequence: TGTGCTAGTGGTTTATTACCCGGACAGGGGCACTACGAGCAGTACTTC. As protein: CASGLLPGQGHYEQYF. The V gene is TRBV12-5, the J gene TRBJ2-7, with 9 bases aligning to TRBD1. In germline, CDR1 is LGHNT, CDR2 FRNRAP. J gave up 3 bases and V 3 bases, and 9 bases lay outside the gene matches. The CDR3 totals 16 residues.

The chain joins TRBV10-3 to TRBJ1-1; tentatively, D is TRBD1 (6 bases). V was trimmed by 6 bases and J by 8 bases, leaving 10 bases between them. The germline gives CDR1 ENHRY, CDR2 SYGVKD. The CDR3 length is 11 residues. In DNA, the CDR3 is TGTGCCATCAGGGGGGCTAACGAAGCTTTCTTT. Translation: CAIRGANEAFF.

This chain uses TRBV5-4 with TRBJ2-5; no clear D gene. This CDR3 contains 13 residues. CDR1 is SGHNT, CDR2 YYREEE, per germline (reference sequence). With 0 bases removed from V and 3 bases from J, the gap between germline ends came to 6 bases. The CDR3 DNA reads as TGTGCCAGCAGCTTGGCTCGTAAAGAGACCCAGTACTTC. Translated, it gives CASSLARKETQYF.

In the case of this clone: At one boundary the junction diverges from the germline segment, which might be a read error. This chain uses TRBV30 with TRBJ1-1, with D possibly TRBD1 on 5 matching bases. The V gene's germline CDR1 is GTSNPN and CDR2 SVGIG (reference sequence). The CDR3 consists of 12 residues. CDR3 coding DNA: TGCACTCTGACAGCCGGGAACACTGAAGCTTTCTTT. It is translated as CTLTAGNTEAFF. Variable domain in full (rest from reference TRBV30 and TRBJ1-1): SQTIHQWPATLVQPVGSPLSLECTVEGTSNPNLYWYRQAAGRGLQLLFYSVGIGQISSEVPQNLSASRPQDRQFILSSKKLLLSDSGFYLCTLTAGNTEAFFGQGTRLTVV.

The CDR3 region is CASSSVSLANEKLFF. The CDR3 region has the DNA TGTGCCAGCAGCTCGGTGAGCTTGGCTAATGAAAAACTGTTTTTT. This chain joins TRBV7-2 and TRBJ1-4; no clear D gene. Germline V gives CDR1 SGHTA, CDR2 FQGNSA. The CDR3 is 15 amino acids. Trimming removed 4 bases at V and 3 bases at J, with 12 bases between.

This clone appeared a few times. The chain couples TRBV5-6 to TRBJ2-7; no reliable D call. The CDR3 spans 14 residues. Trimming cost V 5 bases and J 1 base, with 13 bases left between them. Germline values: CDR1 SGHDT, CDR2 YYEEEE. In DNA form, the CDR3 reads TGTGCCAGCAGTAAGTACAGCCAATCCTACGAGCAGTACTTC. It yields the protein CASSKYSQSYEQYF.

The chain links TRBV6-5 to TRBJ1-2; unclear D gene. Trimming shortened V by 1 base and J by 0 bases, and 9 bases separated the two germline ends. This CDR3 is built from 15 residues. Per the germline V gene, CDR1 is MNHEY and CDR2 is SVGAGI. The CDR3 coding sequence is TGTGCCAGCAGTTACTTTATCGGAGCTAACTATGGCTACACCTTC. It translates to CASSYFIGANYGYTF.

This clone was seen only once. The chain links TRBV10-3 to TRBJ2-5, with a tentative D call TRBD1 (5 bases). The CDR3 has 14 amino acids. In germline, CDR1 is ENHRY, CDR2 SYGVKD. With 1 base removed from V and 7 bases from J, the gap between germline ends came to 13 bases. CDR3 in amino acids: CAISEWQGERTQYF. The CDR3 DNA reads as TGTGCCATCAGTGAGTGGCAGGGTGAGAGGACCCAGTACTTC.

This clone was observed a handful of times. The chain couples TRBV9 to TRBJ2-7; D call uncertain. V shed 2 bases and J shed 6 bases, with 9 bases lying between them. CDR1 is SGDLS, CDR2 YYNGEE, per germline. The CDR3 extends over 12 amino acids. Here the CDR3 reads CASSVLGSEQYF. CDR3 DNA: TGTGCCAGCAGCGTCCTTGGCTCCGAGCAGTACTTC.